The 16 T cell receptor beta chains below come from one sample, sequenced in a study of T cell changes during pregnancy in multiple sclerosis. Assay used: immunoSEQ multiplex PCR; TCRdb lists only in-frame clones, some missing. The repertoire holds roughly 85,000 clones, just over 90% seen once, with 2.5% to 3% in the top ten. The sequencing here drew on peripheral blood, taken in the first trimester of pregnancy. The receptor source for this set is a female donor with multiple sclerosis, enrolled in a pregnancy study.

J is TRBJ1-6 and V is TRBV5-1; possible D gene TRBD1, 6 bases. Between the trimmed V and J ends, which lost 0 bases and 8 bases, there was a span of 12 bases. Germline assignment: CDR1 SGHRS and CDR2 YFSETQ. This CDR3 contains 15 residues. This CDR3 reads CASSLEGGLHSPLHF. The CDR3 region has the DNA TGCGCCAGCAGCTTGGAGGGGGGGCTTCATTCACCCCTCCACTTT.

This chain links TRBV13 with TRBJ2-1; 14 nucleotides line up with TRBD2. This CDR3 is built from 17 residues. Losses at the gene ends were 6 bases for V and 9 bases for J; bases not matched to a gene: 13. Germline CDR1 reads PRHDT; CDR2 reads FYEKMQ (reference sequence). CDR3 protein: CASSSRGGLAGEFEQFF. The DNA for the CDR3 is TGTGCCAGCAGTTCCCGGGGGGGACTAGCGGGAGAGTTTGAGCAGTTCTTC.

The chain joins TRBV19 to TRBJ2-6; TRBD2 aligns across 7 bases. Germline V lookup: CDR1 LNHDA, CDR2 SQIVND (reference sequence). Trimming at V came to 4 bases and at J to 1 base, leaving 4 bases not matched to a gene. CDR3 length: 16 amino acids. The DNA of the CDR3 is TGTGCCAGTAGTACCTTGGGGGGGTCTGGGGCCAACGTCCTGACTTTC. Translated: CASSTLGGSGANVLTF. Full variable domain (rest looked up from reference TRBV19 and TRBJ2-6): DGGITQSPKYLFRKEGQNVTLSCEQNLNHDAMYWYRQDPGQGLRLIYYSQIVNDFQKGDIAEGYSVSREKKESFPLTVTSAQKNPTAFYLCASSTLGGSGANVLTFGAGSRLTVL.

The CDR3 coding sequence is TGTGCCAGCAGCATCAGACAGGGGATCTCTGAAGCTTTCTTT. It encodes CASSIRQGISEAFF. The chain employs TRBV7-8 and TRBJ1-1, with 8 bases identical to TRBD1. The ends lost 5 bases at V and 6 bases at J; junction bases unmatched: 8. CDR3 length: 14 amino acids. Germline CDR1 and CDR2: SGHVS and FQNEAQ.

The V and J genes are TRBV7-2 and TRBJ1-1; D possibly corresponds to TRBD1 (6 bases). CDR3 size: 14 residues. The germline gives CDR1 SGHTA, CDR2 FQGNSA. Trimming stripped 0 bases from V and 4 bases from J, with 9 bases between. CDR3 sequence (DNA): TGTGCCAGCAGCTTAGCTCAGGGGCCCACTGAAGCTTTCTTT. Amino acids: CASSLAQGPTEAFF.

The chain employs TRBV19 and TRBJ1-1; TRBD1 matches at 11 bases. J gave up 1 base and V 3 bases, and 1 base lay outside the gene matches. CDR1 is LNHDA and CDR2 is SQIVND in the germline V gene (reference sequence). The CDR3 is made up of 15 amino acids. The CDR3 nucleotides read TGTGCCAGTAGTATGGGACAGGGGGGGAACACTGAAGCTTTCTTT. Translated: CASSMGQGGNTEAFF. The variable domain in full, with the rest retrieved from reference TRBV19 and TRBJ1-1, is DGGITQSPKYLFRKEGQNVTLSCEQNLNHDAMYWYRQDPGQGLRLIYYSQIVNDFQKGDIAEGYSVSREKKESFPLTVTSAQKNPTAFYLCASSMGQGGNTEAFFGQGTRLTVV.

V gene TRBV6-5 combines with J gene TRBJ2-3, with 7 bases fitting TRBD2. CDR1 and CDR2 (germline): MNHEY, SVGAGI. The CDR3 covers 16 residues. The V and J ends lost 1 base and 2 bases, in that order; junction bases with no gene match: 6. CDR3 nucleotide sequence: TGTGCCAGCAGTTACTTGGCTAGCGGACTCACAGATACGCAGTATTTT. Encoded protein: CASSYLASGLTDTQYF.

This chain links TRBV14 with TRBJ1-2; D remains ambiguous. Trimming removed 6 bases at V and 3 bases at J, with 11 bases between. Germline-derived CDR1 and CDR2 are SGHDN and FVKESK. This CDR3 contains 13 residues. CDR3 nucleotide sequence: TGTGCCAGCAGTCAAAGGAGGGACTATGGCTACACCTTC. Translating it yields CASSQRRDYGYTF.

This clone is a singleton in its sample. J is TRBJ2-1 and V is TRBV4-3; 13 nucleotides line up with TRBD2. Germline values: CDR1 LGHNA, CDR2 YSLEER. With 4 bases clipped from V and 4 bases from J, the junction kept 1 base outside the gene matches. This CDR3 contains 15 residues. The CDR3 loop reads CASSLGLAGYNEQFF. The DNA of the CDR3 is TGCGCCAGCAGCCTGGGACTAGCGGGGTACAATGAGCAGTTCTTC.

J is TRBJ2-2 and V is TRBV5-1; the D is unclear. Per the germline V gene, CDR1 is SGHRS and CDR2 is YFSETQ. This CDR3 comprises 12 residues. The ends were cut back, 2 bases at V and 6 bases at J, with 5 bases in the middle. The CDR3: CASSFGAGELFF. The CDR3 nucleotides are TGCGCCAGCAGCTTTGGAGCCGGGGAGCTGTTTTTT.

This chain uses TRBV5-1 with TRBJ2-7; D is uncertain. Trimming pared 0 bases from V and 3 bases from J, leaving 13 bases between. The CDR3 runs 15 residues. CDR1 is SGHRS and CDR2 is YFSETQ in the germline V gene. The CDR3 is CASSLEPGNLYEQYF. The DNA for the CDR3 is TGCGCCAGCAGCTTGGAGCCAGGCAATCTCTACGAGCAGTACTTC.

This chain joins TRBV7-2 and TRBJ2-2; 7 nucleotides line up with TRBD1. V shed 7 bases and J 3 bases; nucleotides not matched to a gene: 8. Germline V gene sequence: CDR1 SGHTA, CDR2 FQGNSA. CDR3 size: 15 residues. CDR3 protein: CASKSGTVDTGELFF. The CDR3 nucleotides read TGTGCCAGCAAATCCGGGACAGTGGACACCGGGGAGCTGTTTTTT.

This clone was found once. The chain links TRBV5-1 to TRBJ2-6, with D perhaps matching TRBD1 (6 bases). CDR3 length: 15 amino acids. V was shortened by 4 bases and J by 2 bases, with 10 bases between the two germline ends. The V gene's germline CDR1 is SGHRS and CDR2 YFSETQ. The CDR3 spells CASSPTGTGANVLTF. CDR3 sequence (DNA): TGCGCCAGCAGCCCAACAGGGACTGGGGCCAACGTCCTGACTTTC.

The rearrangement joins TRBV27 to TRBJ2-7; D is possibly TRBD2 (6 bases). The CDR3 is 13 amino acids. The germline V gene has CDR1 MNHEY and CDR2 SMNVEV (reference sequence). V dropped 3 bases and J dropped 3 bases, with 9 bases sitting between them. CDR3 region: CASSLGGNYEQYF. CDR3 nucleotide sequence: TGTGCCAGCAGTTTGGGCGGGAACTACGAGCAGTACTTC.

This chain links TRBV5-6 with TRBJ1-2; no reliable D call. Germline CDR1 reads SGHDT; CDR2 reads YYEEEE. This CDR3 spans 17 amino acids. The V end lost 2 bases, the J end lost 5 bases, and 22 bases lay between the germline ends. CDR3: CASSLGIGGALAYGYTF. CDR3 DNA sequence: TGTGCCAGCAGCTTAGGGATTGGAGGAGCTCTGGCTTATGGCTACACCTTC. Looking up the rest from reference TRBV5-6 and TRBJ1-2 gives the full variable domain: DAGVTQSPTHLIKTRGQQVTLRCSPKSGHDTVSWYQQALGQGPQFIFQYYEEEERQRGNFPDRFSGHQFPNYSSELNVNALLLGDSALYLCASSLGIGGALAYGYTFGSGTRLTVV.

The genes are TRBV19 and TRBJ1-5; D might be TRBD1 (6 bases). Trimming cost V 6 bases and J 2 bases, with 11 bases left between them. The length of the CDR3 is 14 residues. Germline V CDR1 and CDR2: LNHDA, SQIVND (reference sequence). CDR3 loop: CASRSYRGNQPQHF. The CDR3 DNA sequence: TGTGCCAGTAGGTCGTACAGGGGCAATCAGCCCCAGCATTTT.